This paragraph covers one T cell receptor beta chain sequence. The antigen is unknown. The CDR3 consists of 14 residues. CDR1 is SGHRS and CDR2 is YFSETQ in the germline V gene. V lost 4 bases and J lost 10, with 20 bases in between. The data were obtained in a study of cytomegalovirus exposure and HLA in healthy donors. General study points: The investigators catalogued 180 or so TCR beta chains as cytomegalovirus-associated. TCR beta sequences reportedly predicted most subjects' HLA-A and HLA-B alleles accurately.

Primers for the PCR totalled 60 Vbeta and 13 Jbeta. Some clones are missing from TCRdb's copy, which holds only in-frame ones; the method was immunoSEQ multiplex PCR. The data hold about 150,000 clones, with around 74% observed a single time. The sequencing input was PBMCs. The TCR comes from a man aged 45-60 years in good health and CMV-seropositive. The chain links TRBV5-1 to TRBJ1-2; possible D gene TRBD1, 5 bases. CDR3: CASSSRQQVPDYTF. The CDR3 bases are TGCGCCAGCAGCAGCCGGCAACAGGTACCTGACTACACCTTC.